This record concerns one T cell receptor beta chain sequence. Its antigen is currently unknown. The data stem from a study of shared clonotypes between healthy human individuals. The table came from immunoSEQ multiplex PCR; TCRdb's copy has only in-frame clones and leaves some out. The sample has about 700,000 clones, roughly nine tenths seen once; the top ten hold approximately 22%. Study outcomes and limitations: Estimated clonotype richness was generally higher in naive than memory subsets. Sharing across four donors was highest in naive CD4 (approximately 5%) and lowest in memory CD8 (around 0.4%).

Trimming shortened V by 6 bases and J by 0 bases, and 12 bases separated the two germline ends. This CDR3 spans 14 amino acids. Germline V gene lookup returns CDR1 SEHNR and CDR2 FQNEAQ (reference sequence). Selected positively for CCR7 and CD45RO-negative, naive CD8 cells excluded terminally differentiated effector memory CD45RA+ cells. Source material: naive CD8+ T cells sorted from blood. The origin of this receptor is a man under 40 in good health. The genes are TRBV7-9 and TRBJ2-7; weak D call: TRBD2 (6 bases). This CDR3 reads CASSVSGSSYEQYF. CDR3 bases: TGTGCCAGCAGTGTTAGCGGCAGCTCCTACGAGCAGTACTTC.